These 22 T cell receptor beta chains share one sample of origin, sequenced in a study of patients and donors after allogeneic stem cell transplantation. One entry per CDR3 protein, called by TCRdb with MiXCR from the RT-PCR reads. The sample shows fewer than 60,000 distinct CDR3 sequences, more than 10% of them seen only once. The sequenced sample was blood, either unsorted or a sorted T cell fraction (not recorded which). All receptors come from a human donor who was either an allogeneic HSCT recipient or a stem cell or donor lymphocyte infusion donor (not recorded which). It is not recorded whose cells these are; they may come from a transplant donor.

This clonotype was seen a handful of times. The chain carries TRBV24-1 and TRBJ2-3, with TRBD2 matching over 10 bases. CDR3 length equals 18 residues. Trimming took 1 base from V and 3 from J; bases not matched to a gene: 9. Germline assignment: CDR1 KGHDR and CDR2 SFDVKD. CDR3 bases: TGTGCCACCAGTGATTTCAGCACTAGCGGGATAGGGACAGATACGCAGTATTTT. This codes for CATSDFSTSGIGTDTQYF.

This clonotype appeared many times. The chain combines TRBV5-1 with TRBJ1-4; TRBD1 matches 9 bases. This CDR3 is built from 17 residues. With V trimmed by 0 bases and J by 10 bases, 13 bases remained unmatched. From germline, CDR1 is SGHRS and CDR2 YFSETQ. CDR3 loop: CASSLAFLGTGIGKLFF. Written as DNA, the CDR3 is TGCGCCAGCAGCTTGGCATTTCTGGGGACAGGGATCGGAAAACTGTTTTTT.

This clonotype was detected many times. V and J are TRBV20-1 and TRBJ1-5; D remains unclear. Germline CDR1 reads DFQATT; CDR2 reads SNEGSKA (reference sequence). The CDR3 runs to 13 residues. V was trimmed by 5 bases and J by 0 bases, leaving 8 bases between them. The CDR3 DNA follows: TGCAGTGCTCTCGGGAATAGCAATCAGCCCCAGCATTTT. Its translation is CSALGNSNQPQHF.

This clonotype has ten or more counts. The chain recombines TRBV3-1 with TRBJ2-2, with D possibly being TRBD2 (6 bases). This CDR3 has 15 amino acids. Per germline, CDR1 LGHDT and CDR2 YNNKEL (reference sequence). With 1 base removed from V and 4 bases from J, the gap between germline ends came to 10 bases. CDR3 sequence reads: CASSQGRGATGELFF. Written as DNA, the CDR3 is TGTGCCAGCAGCCAAGGCCGCGGGGCCACCGGGGAGCTGTTTTTT.

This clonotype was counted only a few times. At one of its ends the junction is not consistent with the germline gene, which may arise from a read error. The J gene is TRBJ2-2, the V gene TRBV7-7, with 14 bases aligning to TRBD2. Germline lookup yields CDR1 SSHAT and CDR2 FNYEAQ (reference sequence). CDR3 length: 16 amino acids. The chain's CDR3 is CASSRTSGRSTGELFF. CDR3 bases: TGTGCTAGCAGCCGGACTAGCGGGAGGTCCACCGGGGAGCTGTTTTTT.

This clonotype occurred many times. The CDR3 coding sequence is TGTGCCAGCAGTCCAGACAGGGGGTATGGCTACACCTTC. Translation gives CASSPDRGYGYTF. The chain recombines TRBV5-6 with TRBJ1-2; 9 bases are a match to TRBD1. Germline V gene lookup returns CDR1 SGHDT and CDR2 YYEEEE. Trimming removed 5 bases from V and 5 bases from J; junction bases left unmatched: 4. The CDR3 spans 13 residues.

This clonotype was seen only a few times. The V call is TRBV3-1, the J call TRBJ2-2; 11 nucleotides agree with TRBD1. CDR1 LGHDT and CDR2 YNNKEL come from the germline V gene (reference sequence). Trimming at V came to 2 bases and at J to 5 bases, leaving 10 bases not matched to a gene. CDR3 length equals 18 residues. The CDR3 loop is CASSQYGQGAVSTGELFF. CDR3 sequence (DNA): TGTGCCAGCAGCCAATACGGACAGGGGGCTGTCTCAACCGGGGAGCTGTTTTTT.

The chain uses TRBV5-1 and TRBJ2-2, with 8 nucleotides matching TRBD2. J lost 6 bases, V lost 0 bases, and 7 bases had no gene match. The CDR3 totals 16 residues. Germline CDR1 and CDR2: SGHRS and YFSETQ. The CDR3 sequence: CASSLEGLAFPGELFF. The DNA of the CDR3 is TGCGCCAGCAGCTTGGAAGGACTAGCTTTCCCCGGGGAGCTGTTTTTT.

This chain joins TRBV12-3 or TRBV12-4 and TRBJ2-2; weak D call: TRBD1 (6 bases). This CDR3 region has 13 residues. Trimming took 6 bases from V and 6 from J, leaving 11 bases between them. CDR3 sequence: CASRFRGPGELFF. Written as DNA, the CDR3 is TGTGCCAGCAGATTCAGGGGTCCCGGGGAGCTGTTTTTT.

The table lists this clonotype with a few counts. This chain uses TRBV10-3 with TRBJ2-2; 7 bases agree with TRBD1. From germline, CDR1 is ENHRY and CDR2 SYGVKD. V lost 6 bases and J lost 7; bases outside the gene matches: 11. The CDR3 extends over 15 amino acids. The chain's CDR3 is CAISSARGIDGELFF. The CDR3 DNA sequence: TGTGCCATCAGCTCCGCCAGGGGGATTGACGGGGAGCTGTTTTTT.

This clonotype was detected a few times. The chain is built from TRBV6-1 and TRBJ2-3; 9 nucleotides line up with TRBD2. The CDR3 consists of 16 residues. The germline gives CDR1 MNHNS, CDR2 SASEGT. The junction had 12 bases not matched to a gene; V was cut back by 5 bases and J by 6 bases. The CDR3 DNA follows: TGTGCCAGCAGTCGGACTAGCGCGAGTGAGAGGGATACGCAGTATTTT. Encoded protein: CASSRTSASERDTQYF.

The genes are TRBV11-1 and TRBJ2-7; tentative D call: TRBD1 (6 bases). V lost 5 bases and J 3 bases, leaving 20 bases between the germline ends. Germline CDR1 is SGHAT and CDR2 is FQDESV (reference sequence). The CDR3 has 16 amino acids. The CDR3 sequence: CASSKQTWGPHYEQYF. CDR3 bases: TGTGCCAGCAGCAAACAAACGTGGGGGCCACACTACGAGCAGTACTTC. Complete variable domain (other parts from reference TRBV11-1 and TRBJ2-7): EAEVAQSPRYKITEKSQAVAFWCDPISGHATLYWYRQILGQGPELLVQFQDESVVDDSQLPKDRFSAERLKGVDSTLKIQPAELGDSAMYLCASSKQTWGPHYEQYFGPGTRLTVT.

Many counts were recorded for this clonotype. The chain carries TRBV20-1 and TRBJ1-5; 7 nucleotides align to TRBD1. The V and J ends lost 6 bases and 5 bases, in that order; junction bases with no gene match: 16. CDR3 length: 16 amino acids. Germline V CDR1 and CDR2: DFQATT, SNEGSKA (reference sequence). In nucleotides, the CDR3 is TGCAGTGCAAACCGAGGCGGGACAGCGGGATATCAGCCCCAGCATTTT. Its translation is CSANRGGTAGYQPQHF.

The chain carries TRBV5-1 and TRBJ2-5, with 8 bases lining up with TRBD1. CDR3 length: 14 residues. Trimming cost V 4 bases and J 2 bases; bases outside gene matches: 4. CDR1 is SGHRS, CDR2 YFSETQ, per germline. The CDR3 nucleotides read TGCGCCAGCAGCCCAGACAGGGGACAAGAGACCCAGTACTTC. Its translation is CASSPDRGQETQYF.

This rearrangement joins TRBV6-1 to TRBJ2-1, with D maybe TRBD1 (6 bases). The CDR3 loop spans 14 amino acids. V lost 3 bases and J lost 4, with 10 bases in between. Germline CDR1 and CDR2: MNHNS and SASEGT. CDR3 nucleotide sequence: TGTGCCAGCAGTGAGGGGGCTGGATACAATGAGCAGTTCTTC. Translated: CASSEGAGYNEQFF.

CDR3 bases: TGCGCCAGCAGCTGGGGACAGGCCCTCCGCGAGACCCAGTACTTC. It specifies CASSWGQALRETQYF. The chain uses TRBV5-1 and TRBJ2-5; 8 nucleotides align to TRBD1. Per germline, CDR1 SGHRS and CDR2 YFSETQ. CDR3 size: 15 residues. The junction had 9 bases not matched to a gene; V was cut back by 3 bases and J by 5 bases.

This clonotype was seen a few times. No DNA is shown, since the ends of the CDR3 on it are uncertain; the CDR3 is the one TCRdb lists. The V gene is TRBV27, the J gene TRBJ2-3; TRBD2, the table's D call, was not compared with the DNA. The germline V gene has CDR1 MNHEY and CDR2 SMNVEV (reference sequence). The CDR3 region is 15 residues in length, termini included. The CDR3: CASSSSGLRTDTQYF.

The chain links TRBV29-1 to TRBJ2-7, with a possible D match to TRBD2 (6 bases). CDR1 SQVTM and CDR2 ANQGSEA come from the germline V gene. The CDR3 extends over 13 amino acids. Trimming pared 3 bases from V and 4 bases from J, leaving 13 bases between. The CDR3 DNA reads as TGCAGCGTTGACGGAGGGCTAGCTTACGAGCAGTACTTC. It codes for CSVDGGLAYEQYF.

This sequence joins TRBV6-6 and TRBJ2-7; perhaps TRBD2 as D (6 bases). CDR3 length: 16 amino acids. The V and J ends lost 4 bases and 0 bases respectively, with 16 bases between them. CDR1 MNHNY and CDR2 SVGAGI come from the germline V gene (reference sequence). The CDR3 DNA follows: TGTGCCAGCAGTTCCTTTCGCCGGGACTTCTCCTACGAGCAGTACTTC. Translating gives CASSSFRRDFSYEQYF.

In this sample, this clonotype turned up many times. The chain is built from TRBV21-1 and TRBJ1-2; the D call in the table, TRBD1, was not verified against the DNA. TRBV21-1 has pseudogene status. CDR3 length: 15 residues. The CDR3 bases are TGTGCCAGCAGCGGGCGACAGAGCTTCGGCTATGGCTACACCTTC. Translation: CASSGRQSFGYGYTF.

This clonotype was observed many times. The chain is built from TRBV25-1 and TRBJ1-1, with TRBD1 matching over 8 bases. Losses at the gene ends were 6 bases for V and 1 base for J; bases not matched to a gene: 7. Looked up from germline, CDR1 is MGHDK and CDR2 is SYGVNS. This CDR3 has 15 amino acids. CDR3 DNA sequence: TGTGCCAGCAGCCAGGGGGCGAGGGGGAACACTGAAGCTTTCTTT. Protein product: CASSQGARGNTEAFF.

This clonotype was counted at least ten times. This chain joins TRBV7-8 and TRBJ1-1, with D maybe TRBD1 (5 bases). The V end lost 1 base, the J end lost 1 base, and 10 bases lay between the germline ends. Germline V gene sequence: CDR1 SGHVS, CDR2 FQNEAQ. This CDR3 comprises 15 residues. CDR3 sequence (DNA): TGTGCCAGCAGCTTAGTCATAGGGACGAACACTGAAGCTTTCTTT. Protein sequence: CASSLVIGTNTEAFF.